Each of the 17 T cell receptor beta chains below was sequenced from the same sample in a study of beta chain features in type 1 diabetes. The entirety of the isolated RNA underwent reverse transcription, so expressed TCRB transcripts were sequenced. The repertoire was sequenced with immunoSEQ multiplex PCR; TCRdb's copy has only in-frame clones and lacks some. The sample has a few hundred thousand clones; 9.6% are singletons. What these receptors recognize is not known. Notes on the study in general: There was a moderate but significant shortening of TCRB CDR3s in all four CD4+ subsets of Type 1 diabetes patients.

Material for sequencing was central memory CD4+ T cells from blood. Every receptor here comes from a man under 40 with type 1 diabetes.

About this clone: Other DNA sequences in the same sample also yield this CDR3. The chain couples TRBV7-2 to TRBJ2-1, with D possibly being TRBD1 (5 bases). V was clipped by 1 base and J by 4 bases, with 5 bases between them. Germline CDR1 SGHTA, CDR2 FQGNSA. This CDR3 has 13 residues. The CDR3 DNA reads as TGTGCCAGCAGCTTAGGACAGTACAATGAGCAGTTCTTC. This encodes CASSLGQYNEQFF.

This clone was observed a few times. J is TRBJ1-2 and V is TRBV19; no firm D call. Looked up from germline, CDR1 is LNHDA and CDR2 is SQIVND (reference sequence). The CDR3 totals 14 residues. Trimming took off 1 base at V and 2 bases at J, with 8 bases between the two ends. This CDR3 reads CASSIAPDNYGYTF. The CDR3 nucleotides are TGTGCCAGTAGTATAGCCCCGGACAACTATGGCTACACCTTC.

The chain combines TRBV30 with TRBJ2-1, with D maybe TRBD2 (5 bases). CDR1 and CDR2 from the germline V gene are GTSNPN and SVGIG (reference sequence). The CDR3 has 13 residues. V dropped 8 bases and J dropped 9 bases, with 20 bases sitting between them. CDR3 protein: CAGRASLTGEQFF. The DNA of the CDR3 is TGTGCCGGGCGGGCCAGCCTAACGGGTGAGCAGTTCTTC. The full variable domain, in which reference TRBV30 and TRBJ2-1 provide the parts outside the CDR3, is SQTIHQWPATLVQPVGSPLSLECTVEGTSNPNLYWYRQAAGRGLQLLFYSVGIGQISSEVPQNLSASRPQDRQFILSSKKLLLSDSGFYLCAGRASLTGEQFFGPGTRLTVL.

This clone was picked up a small number of times. The chain uses TRBV10-1 and TRBJ2-1, with 9 positions matching TRBD1. V dropped 8 bases and J dropped 7; count of bases not matched to a gene: 12. In germline, CDR1 is WNHNN, CDR2 SYGVQD (reference sequence). The CDR3 extends over 15 amino acids. CDR3 sequence: CASGDSGQGGNEQFF. CDR3 in DNA: TGCGCCAGCGGCGACTCGGGACAGGGTGGAAATGAGCAGTTCTTC.

The chain recombines TRBV11-2 with TRBJ2-1, with 8 nucleotides matching TRBD2. With V trimmed by 3 bases and J by 6 bases, 13 bases remained unmatched. The germline gives CDR1 SGHAT, CDR2 FQNNGV. This CDR3 spans 17 amino acids. The CDR3: CASSFLVGSGRLNEQFF. CDR3 DNA sequence: TGTGCCAGCAGCTTCTTAGTCGGGAGCGGGAGACTCAATGAGCAGTTCTTC. The full variable domain, rest sourced from reference TRBV11-2 and TRBJ2-1, is EAGVAQSPRYKIIEKRQSVAFWCNPISGHATLYWYQQILGQGPKLLIQFQNNGVVDDSQLPKDRFSAERLKGVDSTLKIQPAKLEDSAVYLCASSFLVGSGRLNEQFFGPGTRLTVL.

The gene calls are TRBV28 and TRBJ2-3; 8 positions match TRBD1. CDR3 size: 15 residues. Germline-derived CDR1 and CDR2 are MDHEN and SYDVKM. V gave up 6 bases and J gave up 3 bases; unmatched junction bases: 8. The CDR3 sequence is CASRTGGSGTDTQYF. For the CDR3, the DNA is TGTGCCAGCAGAACAGGGGGGTCAGGTACAGATACGCAGTATTTT.

This clone has just a few counts. The chain employs TRBV28 and TRBJ1-2; D not resolved. CDR1 and CDR2 (germline): MDHEN, SYDVKM. V was shortened by 8 bases and J by 6 bases, with 16 bases between the two germline ends. CDR3 length equals 13 residues. Here the CDR3 reads CASLPSEVHGYTF. CDR3 DNA: TGTGCCAGCCTTCCATCTGAGGTTCATGGCTACACCTTC.

This clone turned up a few times. The chain links TRBV9 to TRBJ2-2, with TRBD1 matching over 7 bases. The V gene end was trimmed by 2 bases and the J gene end by 3 bases; junction bases not matched to a gene: 1. CDR1 and CDR2 from the germline V gene are SGDLS and YYNGEE. The CDR3 has 14 amino acids. The CDR3 nucleotides are TGTGCCAGCAGCGTCGGACAGGACACCGGGGAGCTGTTTTTT. Its translation is CASSVGQDTGELFF.

This clone was recorded a few times. The junction and the germline gene differ at one end; a read error may be behind it. The chain employs TRBV10-3 and TRBJ2-4; a possible D gene is TRBD1 (6 bases). The CDR3 runs to 15 residues. CDR1 and CDR2 (germline): ENHRY, SYGVKD. This CDR3 reads CASSERTVAKNIQYF. Written as DNA, the CDR3 is TGTGCCAGCAGTGAAAGGACAGTAGCCAAAAACATTCAGTACTTC.

The sample holds many counts of this clone. The chain recombines TRBV19 with TRBJ1-5; 9 positions agree with TRBD1. The CDR3 loop spans 17 amino acids. The trim removed 5 bases at V and 4 bases at J, leaving 12 bases unmatched. The germline gives CDR1 LNHDA, CDR2 SQIVND (reference sequence). CDR3 sequence: CASSLGTGQGYNQPQHF. As DNA, the CDR3 is TGTGCCAGTAGTCTCGGGACAGGGCAGGGATATAATCAGCCCCAGCATTTT.

This sequence joins TRBV10-2 and TRBJ2-6; 7 bases align to TRBD1. The V and J ends lost 6 bases and 0 bases, in that order; junction bases with no gene match: 8. The length of the CDR3 is 17 residues. Germline V gene data show CDR1 as WSHSY and CDR2 as SAAADI. The CDR3, as DNA: TGCGCCAGCAGCATCGACAGGGCCGGCTCTGGGGCCAACGTCCTGACTTTC. Amino acids: CASSIDRAGSGANVLTF.

This clone showed up just a few times. The chain employs TRBV28 and TRBJ1-1; D is perhaps TRBD1 (6 bases). Germline-derived CDR1 and CDR2 are MDHEN and SYDVKM. V lost 7 bases and J lost 3, with 12 bases in between. The CDR3 has 13 amino acids. CDR3 DNA: TGTGCCAGCAAGAGTCCAGGGGACACTGAAGCTTTCTTT. Protein sequence: CASKSPGDTEAFF.

This clone came up a few times. This chain links TRBV7-3 with TRBJ1-1, with 7 bases that match TRBD1. Looked up from germline, CDR1 is SGHTA and CDR2 is FQGTGA. V was clipped by 6 bases and J by 6 bases; unmatched bases: 10. The CDR3 runs 14 residues. The CDR3 reads CASSPTGRGAEAFF. CDR3 DNA sequence: TGTGCCAGCAGTCCGACAGGGCGGGGAGCTGAAGCTTTCTTT.

As to this clone: Just one base apart from a much larger clone, this may be a read error. The chain carries TRBV7-8 and TRBJ1-1; no definite D call. V was cut by 1 base and J by 1 base, with 4 bases left in between. This CDR3 has 13 residues. Germline V gene sequence: CDR1 SGHVS, CDR2 FQNEAQ. DNA of the CDR3: TGTGCCAGCAGCTTAGACCCGAACACTGAAGCTTTCTTT. Amino acid sequence: CASSLDPNTEAFF.

The chain joins TRBV5-1 to TRBJ2-7; D perhaps matches TRBD1 (6 bases). The germline gives CDR1 SGHRS, CDR2 YFSETQ. The CDR3 sequence is 13 residues long. Trimming left V 7 bases short and J 2 bases short, with 13 bases between. The CDR3 sequence is CASRPPGAYEQYF. The CDR3, as DNA: TGCGCCAGCCGACCGCCAGGGGCCTACGAGCAGTACTTC.

The gene calls are TRBV15 and TRBJ1-2, with 7 bases identical to TRBD1. The CDR3 length is 14 residues. Looked up from germline, CDR1 is LNHNV and CDR2 is YYDKDF (reference sequence). The V and J ends lost 1 base and 5 bases, in that order; junction bases with no gene match: 4. The chain's CDR3 is CATSRGGQQYGYTF. In DNA, the CDR3 is TGTGCCACCAGCAGAGGGGGACAGCAGTATGGCTACACCTTC.

The rearrangement uses TRBV19 and TRBJ1-1; TRBD1 might be the D (5 bases). This CDR3 spans 16 amino acids. V was shortened by 7 bases and J by 4 bases, with 22 bases between the two germline ends. Germline V gene data show CDR1 as LNHDA and CDR2 as SQIVND (reference sequence). As DNA, the CDR3 is TGTGCCAGTAAGTCGGGGGGTTTGGTACTCGTCACTGAAGCTTTCTTT. As protein: CASKSGGLVLVTEAFF.